A single sample is the source of the 18 T cell receptor beta chains below, sequenced in a study of blood T cell repertoires in COVID-19. Clones were read by immunoSEQ multiplex PCR, and TCRdb kept only the in-frame ones, dropping some. The sample contains roughly 54,000 clones, roughly 88% of which appear only once. Sequenced material: peripheral blood. The source is a woman in her sixties with acute or convalescent COVID-19.

This clone came up once. This chain uses TRBV5-1 with TRBJ1-4; D gene uncertain. Trimming shortened V by 0 bases and J by 2 bases, and 8 bases separated the two germline ends. In germline, CDR1 is SGHRS, CDR2 YFSETQ. The CDR3 sequence is 15 residues long. The CDR3 DNA sequence: TGCGCCAGCAGCTTGGTCGGGTCTACTAATGAAAAACTGTTTTTT. It translates to CASSLVGSTNEKLFF.

This clone was counted between two and nine times. J is TRBJ2-3 and V is TRBV5-6; D ambiguous. The V gene lost 1 base and the J gene lost 6 bases, with 9 bases spanning the gap. The CDR3 has 13 residues. CDR1 is SGHDT, CDR2 YYEEEE, per germline. The CDR3, as DNA: TGTGCCAGCAGCTTGAGTGCGTTGGATACGCAGTATTTT. It specifies CASSLSALDTQYF. Based on the CDR3 plus reference TRBV5-6 and TRBJ2-3, the full variable domain is DAGVTQSPTHLIKTRGQQVTLRCSPKSGHDTVSWYQQALGQGPQFIFQYYEEEERQRGNFPDRFSGHQFPNYSSELNVNALLLGDSALYLCASSLSALDTQYFGPGTRLTVL.

The chain joins TRBV4-2 to TRBJ2-2, with D maybe TRBD1 (6 bases). The length of the CDR3 is 15 residues. Per germline, CDR1 LGHNA and CDR2 YNFKEQ. The germline V and J ends were trimmed by 5 bases and 5 bases, with 15 bases remaining between them. CDR3 sequence reads: CASSTRTDRTGELFF. The CDR3 DNA follows: TGTGCCAGCAGCACCCGGACAGATAGGACCGGGGAGCTGTTTTTT.

This chain joins TRBV7-9 and TRBJ2-3; 7 bases agree with TRBD2. CDR3 size: 15 residues. Germline CDR1 and CDR2: SEHNR and FQNEAQ (reference sequence). Trimming took 8 bases from V and 1 from J; bases not matched to a gene: 9. CDR3 bases: TGTGCCAGCGAAACTTTAACTAGCGGCACAGATACGCAGTATTTT. Protein product: CASETLTSGTDTQYF.

This rearrangement joins TRBV5-6 to TRBJ1-5; 7 bases line up with TRBD1. The germline gives CDR1 SGHDT, CDR2 YYEEEE. V shed 0 bases, J shed 3 bases, and the junction held 3 bases outside the gene matches. The CDR3 runs to 15 residues. CDR3 loop: CASSLAGGNNQPQHF. The CDR3 DNA reads as TGTGCCAGCAGCTTGGCAGGGGGTAACAATCAGCCCCAGCATTTT.

This clone was detected once. The CDR3 reads CASSRTGLNYGYTF. The CDR3 nucleotides are TGTGCCAGCAGTCGGACAGGACTAAACTATGGCTACACCTTC. This chain uses TRBV6-5 with TRBJ1-2, with 7 positions matching TRBD1. Losses at the gene ends were 5 bases for V and 2 bases for J; bases not matched to a gene: 5. Germline values: CDR1 MNHEY, CDR2 SVGAGI. The CDR3 contains 14 residues.

V and J are TRBV5-6 and TRBJ2-2, with D possibly matching TRBD2 (5 bases). Trimming removed 2 bases from V and 2 bases from J, with 10 bases in between. Looked up from germline, CDR1 is SGHDT and CDR2 is YYEEEE. The CDR3 has 15 residues. The CDR3 DNA follows: TGTGCCAGCAGCTTAGATGGACTTAACACCGGGGAGCTGTTTTTT. Translation: CASSLDGLNTGELFF.

This sequence joins TRBV30 and TRBJ2-7, with D maybe TRBD1 (5 bases). The ends were cut back, 0 bases at V and 2 bases at J, with 8 bases in the middle. This CDR3 region has 13 residues. Germline loops: CDR1 GTSNPN, CDR2 SVGIG (reference sequence). CDR3 bases: TGTGCCTGGAGTGTAGACAGAACCTACGAGCAGTACTTC. This codes for CAWSVDRTYEQYF.

The rearrangement links TRBV7-8 to TRBJ2-5; D perhaps matches TRBD2 (5 bases). Trimming cost V 7 bases and J 2 bases, with 14 bases left between them. Per the germline V gene, CDR1 is SGHVS and CDR2 is FQNEAQ. The CDR3 loop spans 14 amino acids. The CDR3 loop reads CASTASGLQETQYF. The CDR3 nucleotides are TGTGCCAGCACCGCTTCGGGGTTACAAGAGACCCAGTACTTC.

This chain uses TRBV9 with TRBJ1-3; D is perhaps TRBD1 (5 bases). CDR3 length: 16 residues. Germline values: CDR1 SGDLS, CDR2 YYNGEE. V was cut by 0 bases and J by 0 bases, with 10 bases left in between. CDR3 DNA sequence: TGTGCCAGCAGCGTAGGAAACGGGGGCTCTGGAAACACCATATATTTT. Protein: CASSVGNGGSGNTIYF.

The chain couples TRBV7-9 to TRBJ1-3; 12 bases agree with TRBD1. The V gene's germline CDR1 is SEHNR and CDR2 FQNEAQ (reference sequence). The ends lost 5 bases at V and 2 bases at J; junction bases unmatched: 4. The CDR3 consists of 16 residues. As DNA, the CDR3 is TGTGCCAGCAGCCTGGGACAGGGGGCGGCTGGAAACACCATATATTTT. Its protein is CASSLGQGAAGNTIYF.

In its sample, this clone was seen once. The chain couples TRBV7-3 to TRBJ2-2; 8 nucleotides line up with TRBD2. Germline CDR1 and CDR2: SGHTA and FQGTGA. CDR3 length equals 16 residues. The V gene end was trimmed by 1 base and the J gene end by 2 bases; junction bases not matched to a gene: 3. CDR3 sequence reads: CASSLNGGANTGELFF. The DNA for the CDR3 is TGTGCCAGCAGCTTAAACGGGGGGGCCAACACCGGGGAGCTGTTTTTT.

This CDR3 reads CASSSLKGAPSNEQFF. For the CDR3, the DNA is TGCGCCAGCAGCTCGTTAAAGGGGGCGCCGAGCAATGAGCAGTTCTTC. The chain has TRBV5-1 and TRBJ2-1, with TRBD1 identical over 7 bases. CDR1 is SGHRS and CDR2 is YFSETQ in the germline V gene. This CDR3 contains 16 residues. The J segment lost 6 bases and the V segment lost 3 bases, leaving 12 bases of the junction unmatched.

The rearrangement links TRBV30 to TRBJ1-3; D is uncertain. The CDR3 is made up of 11 amino acids. CDR1 and CDR2 from the germline V gene are GTSNPN and SVGIG (reference sequence). V gave up 2 bases and J gave up 4 bases, with 3 bases separating them. This CDR3 is CAWSLGNTIYF. The CDR3 DNA reads as TGTGCCTGGAGTCTAGGAAACACCATATATTTT.

This clone came up once. The J gene is TRBJ1-1, the V gene TRBV10-2, with D unresolved. The ends were cut back, 0 bases at V and 2 bases at J, with 10 bases in the middle. The CDR3 has 15 amino acids. The germline V gene encodes CDR1 WSHSY and CDR2 SAAADI. DNA for the CDR3: TGCGCCAGCAGTGAGTCCCTCCAGGTAAACACTGAAGCTTTCTTT. Translation gives CASSESLQVNTEAFF.

The chain links TRBV28 to TRBJ1-5; no firm D call. CDR1 is MDHEN, CDR2 SYDVKM, per germline. With 5 bases removed from V and 6 bases from J, the gap between germline ends came to 17 bases. The CDR3 has 15 residues. CDR3 DNA sequence: TGTGCCAGCAGTCCCGCAGGTTCCGGCAGTCAGCCCCAGCATTTT. As protein: CASSPAGSGSQPQHF.

The gene calls are TRBV11-2 and TRBJ2-1, with no clear D. V lost 5 bases to trimming and J lost 0 bases, with 20 bases between them. Germline lookup yields CDR1 SGHAT and CDR2 FQNNGV. CDR3 length: 18 amino acids. The CDR3 nucleotides read TGTGCCAGCAGCCCCAGACTTAACCCAGTGAGCTCCTACAATGAGCAGTTCTTC. Amino acid sequence: CASSPRLNPVSSYNEQFF.

The rearrangement links TRBV6-1 to TRBJ2-5; TRBD1 is a possible D gene (6 bases). Trimming removed 2 bases at V and 3 bases at J, with 22 bases between. Germline CDR1 and CDR2: MNHNS and SASEGT. This CDR3 region has 18 residues. CDR3 loop: CASSEMTGGWGTKETQYF. The CDR3 DNA reads as TGTGCCAGCAGTGAAATGACAGGAGGATGGGGTACCAAAGAGACCCAGTACTTC.